Below, 9 T cell receptor beta chains from the same sample are listed, as sequenced in a study of blood T cell repertoires in COVID-19 (dated by TCRdb to about 2020). Libraries were made using the immunoSEQ multiplex PCR assay. Drawn from immuneACCESS, this table holds only the in-frame rearrangements with V and J called that TCRdb kept. Clones are partly lost; checked studies trace under half to an unresolved V gene and leave the rest unexplained. Recorded for this sample are over 90,000 clones; around 84% of them occurred a single time. Together, the top ten hold roughly 4% of the sample. Sequencing was performed on peripheral blood. These receptors were taken from a human donor in a cohort sampled during active COVID-19.

The chain carries TRBV6-2 or TRBV6-3 and TRBJ2-7; D gene unclear. Per germline, CDR1 MNHEY and CDR2 SVGEGT. V was clipped by 4 bases and J by 6 bases, with 13 bases between them. The CDR3 runs 13 residues. CDR3 bases: TGTGCCAGCAGTTCACAACTGGGCCCCGAGCAGTACTTC. Translated: CASSSQLGPEQYF.

CDR3 sequence reads: CASRGPAGTDYGYTF. CDR3 in DNA: TGTGCCAGCAGAGGCCCCGCCGGGACAGATTATGGCTACACCTTC. The V and J genes are TRBV5-4 and TRBJ1-2, with 7 bases matching TRBD1. This CDR3 is built from 15 residues. Germline CDR1 SGHNT, CDR2 YYREEE (reference sequence). V shed 5 bases and J 5 bases; nucleotides not matched to a gene: 12.

The table lists this clone with a count of one. The J gene is TRBJ1-2, the V gene TRBV4-2; 9 bases fit TRBD1. This CDR3 has 16 amino acids. The germline V gene encodes CDR1 LGHNA and CDR2 YNFKEQ. The ends lost 2 bases at V and 8 bases at J; junction bases unmatched: 12. The CDR3 here is CASSQTPGTGREGYTF. DNA for the CDR3: TGTGCCAGCAGCCAAACTCCTGGGACAGGGCGAGAAGGCTACACCTTC.

The chain has TRBV4-2 and TRBJ2-4; possibly TRBD1 for D (7 bases). Per germline, CDR1 LGHNA and CDR2 YNFKEQ. The CDR3 consists of 13 residues. V lost 1 base, J lost 9 bases, and 10 bases lay in between. The CDR3 loop reads CASSQAQGGIQYF. CDR3 nucleotides: TGTGCCAGCAGCCAAGCCCAGGGGGGCATTCAGTACTTC.

J is TRBJ2-1 and V is TRBV19; D is ambiguous. The germline V gene encodes CDR1 LNHDA and CDR2 SQIVND (reference sequence). Trimming removed 5 bases from V and 4 bases from J, with 6 bases in between. The length of the CDR3 is 12 residues. The CDR3 loop is CASSRGYNEQFF. CDR3 DNA: TGTGCCAGTAGTCGAGGATACAATGAGCAGTTCTTC.

The chain couples TRBV18 to TRBJ1-3; no firm D call. CDR1 is KGHSH and CDR2 is LQKENI in the germline V gene. The CDR3 totals 15 residues. The ends were cut back, 1 base at V and 0 bases at J, with 7 bases in the middle. The CDR3 is CASSPREVSGNTIYF. The CDR3 nucleotides read TGTGCCAGCTCACCACGCGAGGTCTCTGGAAACACCATATATTTT.

The chain carries TRBV18 and TRBJ1-4; no firm D call. In germline, CDR1 is KGHSH, CDR2 LQKENI. V was shortened by 6 bases and J by 4 bases, with 9 bases between the two germline ends. The CDR3 totals 13 residues. The CDR3 spells CASSDGINEKLFF. In DNA, the CDR3 is TGTGCCAGCTCGGACGGGATTAATGAAAAACTGTTTTTT.

The V call is TRBV7-2, the J call TRBJ1-2; TRBD1 aligns across 8 bases. Germline CDR1 is SGHTA and CDR2 is FQGNSA. J gave up 5 bases and V 5 bases, and 4 bases lay outside the gene matches. There are 13 residues in the CDR3. The CDR3 loop reads CASSGDRRYGYTF. CDR3 nucleotides: TGTGCCAGCAGCGGGGACAGGCGGTATGGCTACACCTTC.

The chain couples TRBV5-6 to TRBJ2-3; tentatively, D is TRBD2 (6 bases). The V end lost 0 bases, the J end lost 7 bases, and 18 bases lay between the germline ends. Germline V gene data show CDR1 as SGHDT and CDR2 as YYEEEE. This CDR3 has 16 amino acids. The CDR3: CASSLAETGGGNTQYF. For the CDR3, the DNA is TGTGCCAGCAGCTTGGCCGAAACCGGGGGTGGGAATACGCAGTATTTT.